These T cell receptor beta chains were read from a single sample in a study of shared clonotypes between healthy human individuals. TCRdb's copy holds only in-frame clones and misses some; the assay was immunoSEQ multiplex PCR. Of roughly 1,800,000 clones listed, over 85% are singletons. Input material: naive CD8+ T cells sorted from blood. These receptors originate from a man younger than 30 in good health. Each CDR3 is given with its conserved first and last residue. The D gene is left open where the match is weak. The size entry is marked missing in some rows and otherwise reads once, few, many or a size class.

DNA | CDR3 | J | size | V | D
TGTGCCAGCTCACCGGGTGGGGGAAGAGAAACTGAAGCTTTCTTT | CASSPGGGRETEAFF | TRBJ1-1 | NA | TRBV18 | NA
TGTGCCAGCAGCCAAGCCCCACCTGATGAGGGGACTAATGAAAAACTGTTTTTT | CASSQAPPDEGTNEKLFF | TRBJ1-4 | NA | TRBV4-2 | NA
TGCAGCGTTGGGGGCATTGGGTCCTACAATGAGCAGTTCTTC | CSVGGIGSYNEQFF | TRBJ2-1 | NA | TRBV29-1 | NA
TGTGCCAGCTCACCACCCGGGTTGAGCTCCTACGAGCAGTACTTC | CASSPPGLSSYEQYF | TRBJ2-7 | NA | TRBV18 | NA
TGTGCCAGCAGCCCCGTGGCCCCCCCCGGGGAGCTGTTTTTT | CASSPVAPPGELFF | TRBJ2-2 | NA | TRBV6-4 | NA
TGTGCCAGCAGCTCGTCGGGACAGGGGGCTGAGGAGCAGTACTTC | CASSSSGQGAEEQYF | TRBJ2-7 | NA | TRBV13 | TRBD1
TGTGCCAGCATTGGGACAGGAGAAAACTACGAGCAGTACTTC | CASIGTGENYEQYF | TRBJ2-7 | NA | TRBV6-6 | TRBD1
TGCGCCAGCAGCTTGGTACCTAGCGGGGGTGGCACAGATACGCAGTATTTT | CASSLVPSGGGTDTQYF | TRBJ2-3 | once | TRBV5-1 | TRBD2
TGCGCCAGCAGCCATGTCGGCATGAACACTGAAGCTTTCTTT | CASSHVGMNTEAFF | TRBJ1-1 | once | TRBV4-1 | NA
TGCGCCAGCCACAGAGGGATTAACACTGAAGCTTTCTTT | CASHRGINTEAFF | TRBJ1-1 | NA | TRBV5-1 | NA
TGTGCCAGCAGCTTTATGATGGGTTTGGCGGGAGACACCTCCGATACGCAGTATTTT | CASSFMMGLAGDTSDTQYF | TRBJ2-3 | once | TRBV7-6 | TRBD2
TGTGCCAGCAGCTTAGCCCTAGGGGGGCCGTACGAGCAGTACTTC | CASSLALGGPYEQYF | TRBJ2-7 | NA | TRBV7-9 | NA
TGTGCCAGCAGCCCTCCCCCCGGGGAGGATAACTATGGCTACACCTTC | CASSPPPGEDNYGYTF | TRBJ1-2 | NA | TRBV7-9 | NA
TGTGCCAGCAGTCCCCTAGCGGGAGTCGGCTACGAGCAGTACTTC | CASSPLAGVGYEQYF | TRBJ2-7 | NA | TRBV6-5 | TRBD2
TGTGCCAGCAGCTCCGACGGGGGGGGCACAGATACGCAGTATTTT | CASSSDGGGTDTQYF | TRBJ2-3 | NA | TRBV13 | TRBD2
TGTGCCAGCAGCCCTAGCGGGGAGATGGGAGAGACCCAGTACTTC | CASSPSGEMGETQYF | TRBJ2-5 | NA | TRBV11-2 | TRBD2
TGTGCCAGCAGCTTAGTACAGGATGTTAACTATGGCTACACCTTC | CASSLVQDVNYGYTF | TRBJ1-2 | NA | TRBV11-2 | NA
TGCGCCAGCAGCTTGGTAGAAATGAACACCGGGGAGCTGTTTTTT | CASSLVEMNTGELFF | TRBJ2-2 | NA | TRBV5-1 | NA
TGTGCCAGCGCTGGGGGGCAGGGCGTGACCGGGGAGCTGTTTTTT | CASAGGQGVTGELFF | TRBJ2-2 | NA | TRBV6-1 | NA
TGCGCCAGCAGTCAATCTACAGGGTCCCACTATGGCTACACCTTC | CASSQSTGSHYGYTF | TRBJ1-2 | NA | TRBV23-1 | NA
TGTGCCAGCAGTAGGCACAGGGGTGGGAACACTGAAGCTTTCTTT | CASSRHRGGNTEAFF | TRBJ1-1 | NA | TRBV27 | TRBD1
TGTGCTTCGGGGGGAATATGGGGCAATCAGCCCCAGCATTTT | CASGGIWGNQPQHF | TRBJ1-5 | NA | TRBV27 | NA
TGCGCCAGCAGCCAAGATCACCTGGCAGGGGGCATGAACACTGAAGCTTTCTTT | CASSQDHLAGGMNTEAFF | TRBJ1-1 | NA | TRBV4-1 | TRBD1
TGTGCCAGCAGTTTATCCCCCGGGACTAGCCAAGAGACCCAGTACTTC | CASSLSPGTSQETQYF | TRBJ2-5 | NA | TRBV27 | TRBD2
TGTGCCAGCAACCGGCGATACAATGAGCAGTTCTTC | CASNRRYNEQFF | TRBJ2-1 | NA | TRBV28 | NA
TGTGCCACCAGGTTGACAAGCGGGGGGAAAAACACCGGGGAGCTGTTTTTT | CATRLTSGGKNTGELFF | TRBJ2-2 | NA | TRBV15 | TRBD2
TGCGCCAGTCTAGCCCCTAGCACAGATACGCAGTATTTT | CASLAPSTDTQYF | TRBJ2-3 | NA | TRBV10-2 | NA
TGTGCCAGCAATCAACTCTCTGGGGCCAACGTCCTGACTTTC | CASNQLSGANVLTF | TRBJ2-6 | NA | TRBV7-9 | NA
TGTGCCAGCAGCTTGGGGGGCCCGGGCTACACCTTC | CASSLGGPGYTF | TRBJ1-2 | NA | TRBV5-6 | NA
TGTGCCAGCAGCCAGGCCTCCCTGAGCTCCTATAATTCACCCCTCCACTTT | CASSQASLSSYNSPLHF | TRBJ1-6 | NA | TRBV14 | NA
TGTGCCAGCAATACGGGACAGATGAACACTGAAGCTTTCTTT | CASNTGQMNTEAFF | TRBJ1-1 | NA | TRBV2 | TRBD1
TGTGCCAGCAGTTTCGTAGGGGCGCCGCAAGAGACCCAGTACTTC | CASSFVGAPQETQYF | TRBJ2-5 | NA | TRBV27 | NA
TGTGCCAGCTTAAGGGACTCCTACGAGCAGTACTTC | CASLRDSYEQYF | TRBJ2-7 | NA | TRBV2 | NA
TGCGCCAGCAGCCCCGGGGGGGAAGGCACTGAAGCTTTCTTT | CASSPGGEGTEAFF | TRBJ1-1 | NA | TRBV4-3 | NA
TGTGCCAGCAGTCTAGCGAGCTCCTACGAGCAGTACTTC | CASSLASSYEQYF | TRBJ2-7 | NA | TRBV5-6 | NA
TGCGCCAGCAGTCCCGAGGGATTCACCGGGGAGCTGTTTTTT | CASSPEGFTGELFF | TRBJ2-2 | NA | TRBV10-2 | NA
TGTGCCAGCAGCTCCCGACGGACGGACTATGGCTACACCTTC | CASSSRRTDYGYTF | TRBJ1-2 | NA | TRBV7-2 | NA
TGTGCCAGCAGTTCTTTCTACGAGCAGTACTTC | CASSSFYEQYF | TRBJ2-7 | few | TRBV27 | NA
TGTGCCAGCAGCTTGGGGGCAGAGTTGAACACTGAAGCTTTCTTT | CASSLGAELNTEAFF | TRBJ1-1 | NA | TRBV5-4 | NA
TGTGCCATCCGAGCAGGGGAATCCTATGGCTACACCTTC | CAIRAGESYGYTF | TRBJ1-2 | NA | TRBV10-3 | NA
TGTGCCAGCAGCTTGGAATCAAACCCCCATCAGTACTTC | CASSLESNPHQYF | TRBJ2-4 | NA | TRBV5-6 | NA
TGTGCCAGTAGTATAATCAGGGAAGATGGGGAGACCCAGTACTTC | CASSIIREDGETQYF | TRBJ2-5 | NA | TRBV19 | NA
TGTGCCAGCAGTTTGCGGGACAGTCTGGAGACCCAGTACTTC | CASSLRDSLETQYF | TRBJ2-5 | NA | TRBV7-9 | NA
TGTGCCAGCAGCCTTCACGGGACAGAACTCTATGGCTACACCTTC | CASSLHGTELYGYTF | TRBJ1-2 | NA | TRBV7-6 | TRBD1
TGTGCCAGCAGCTTTGTTGGACAGGGGGTTTCGGATACGCAGTATTTT | CASSFVGQGVSDTQYF | TRBJ2-3 | NA | TRBV7-8 | TRBD1
TGCGCCAGCAGCCAATTGGGGGAGGGGACGCAGGGCGAGCAGTACTTC | CASSQLGEGTQGEQYF | TRBJ2-7 | NA | TRBV4-1 | TRBD2
TGTGCCAGCAGCTTAGTGGGGGGCCAAGGGTACGAGCAGTACTTC | CASSLVGGQGYEQYF | TRBJ2-7 | NA | TRBV7-9 | NA
TGTGCCAGCAACAATCAGGGCAGCGGCACTGAAGCTTTCTTT | CASNNQGSGTEAFF | TRBJ1-1 | NA | TRBV7-9 | NA
TGTGCCAGCTCATCCCCTCTAGCGGAACCCTACAATGAGCAGTTCTTC | CASSSPLAEPYNEQFF | TRBJ2-1 | NA | TRBV18 | TRBD2
TGTGCCAGCAGTTTAATTGGCAGCAATCAGCCCCAGCATTTT | CASSLIGSNQPQHF | TRBJ1-5 | NA | TRBV27 | NA
TGTGCCAGCAGCTTGGCACTATGGGAGGACAATGAGCAGTTCTTC | CASSLALWEDNEQFF | TRBJ2-1 | NA | TRBV5-6 | NA
TGTGCCAGCAGCGAAAGACAGGCCATGGTTGATACGCAGTATTTT | CASSERQAMVDTQYF | TRBJ2-3 | NA | TRBV13 | NA
TGTGCCAGCAGCAGGACGGAGGGGGACACTGAAGCTTTCTTT | CASSRTEGDTEAFF | TRBJ1-1 | NA | TRBV11-1 | NA
TGCGCCAGCAGCCCTCTAGCGGAGAGCTCCTACGAGCAGTACTTC | CASSPLAESSYEQYF | TRBJ2-7 | NA | TRBV4-1 | TRBD2
TGTGCCAGCAGCTTAATGGGGGGCTACTACGAGCAGTACTTC | CASSLMGGYYEQYF | TRBJ2-7 | NA | TRBV11-2 | NA
TGTGCCAGCACCGTGGGCGGGAGCGCAGATACGCAGTATTTT | CASTVGGSADTQYF | TRBJ2-3 | NA | TRBV27 | TRBD2
TGTGCCAGCAGTTACGGACCTGCCCCCTACGAGCAGTACTTC | CASSYGPAPYEQYF | TRBJ2-7 | NA | TRBV6-5 | NA
TGTGCCAGCCGTCTTACTAGCGGGGTCTCCTACGAGCAGTACTTC | CASRLTSGVSYEQYF | TRBJ2-7 | NA | TRBV27 | TRBD2
TGTGCCAGCAGTTTATTATCCACGGGCGGGGGAACAGATACGCAGTATTTT | CASSLLSTGGGTDTQYF | TRBJ2-3 | NA | TRBV27 | TRBD2
TGTGCCAGCAGCTTAGCGTGGGGGGGATACAATGAGCAGTTCTTC | CASSLAWGGYNEQFF | TRBJ2-1 | NA | TRBV7-8 | TRBD2